One TCR beta chain is described in this entry. These data originate in a study of blood T cell repertoires in COVID-19. Turning to the study itself: From the United States, Italy and Spain came samples of acute and convalescent COVID-19. The analysed material was cDNA or gDNA that came from T cells, B-cell-depleted T cells, or PBMCs.

As handled by the study authors: Scientists estimated how many nucleated cells there were by amplifying reference gene primers. Using immunoSEQ multiplex PCR, the repertoire was profiled, and TCRdb retains in-frame clones only, with some absent. The D gene and trimming were derived from the DNA, and the V and J assignments and clone size from that table. This sample has some 91,000 clones, with 83% found just once. The germline CDR1 and CDR2 sequences are DFQATT and SNEGSKA (reference sequence). The CDR3 is made up of 10 amino acids. Trimming left V 7 bases short and J 8 bases short, with 11 bases between.

The chain recombines TRBV20-1 with TRBJ1-2; D call uncertain. The TCR comes from a human donor in a cohort sampled during active COVID-19. Material for sequencing was peripheral blood. Here the CDR3 reads CSVRWRGYTF. DNA for the CDR3: TGCAGTGTAAGATGGAGGGGCTACACCTTC.